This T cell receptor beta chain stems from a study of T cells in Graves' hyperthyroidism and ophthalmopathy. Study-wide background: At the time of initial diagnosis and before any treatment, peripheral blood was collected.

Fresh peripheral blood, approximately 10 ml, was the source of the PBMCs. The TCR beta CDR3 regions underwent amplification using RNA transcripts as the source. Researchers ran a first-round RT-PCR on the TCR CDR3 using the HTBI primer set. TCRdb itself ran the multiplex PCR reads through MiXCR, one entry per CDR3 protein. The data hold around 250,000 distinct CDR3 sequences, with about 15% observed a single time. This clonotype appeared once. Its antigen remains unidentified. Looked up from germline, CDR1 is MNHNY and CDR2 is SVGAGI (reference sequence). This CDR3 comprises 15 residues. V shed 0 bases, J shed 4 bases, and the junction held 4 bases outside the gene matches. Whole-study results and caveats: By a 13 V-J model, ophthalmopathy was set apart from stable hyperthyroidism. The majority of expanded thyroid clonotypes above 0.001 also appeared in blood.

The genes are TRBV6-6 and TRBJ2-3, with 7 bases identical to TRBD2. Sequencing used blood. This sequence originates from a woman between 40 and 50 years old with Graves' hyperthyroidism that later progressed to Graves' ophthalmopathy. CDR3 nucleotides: TGTGCCAGCAGTTACTCTGGGGGGGGGGCAGATACGCAGTATTTT. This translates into CASSYSGGGADTQYF.